The 9 T cell receptor beta chains below come from one sample, sequenced in a study of blood T cell repertoires in COVID-19 (dated by TCRdb to 2019 to 2021). Libraries were constructed by the immunoSEQ multiplex PCR assay. TCRdb's version of the immuneACCESS table is confined to in-frame rearrangements and falls short of the full clone set. An unresolved V gene accounts for under half of the shortfall where checked; the remainder is of unknown origin. Present in this sample are roughly 99,000 clones, 60% to 85% of which were seen just once. Roughly 4.3% of the sample belongs to the ten largest clones. The sequenced sample consisted of peripheral blood. The receptors stem from an older man with acute or convalescent COVID-19.

J is TRBJ2-5 and V is TRBV18; TRBD2 agrees at 15 bases. V trimming: 4 bases; J trimming: 4 bases; junction bases outside the gene matches: 4. Germline-derived CDR1 and CDR2 are KGHSH and LQKENI. There are 16 residues in the CDR3. CDR3 sequence (DNA): TGTGCCAGCTCACGGACTAGCGGGGGGGCCACAGAGACCCAGTACTTC. Amino acid sequence: CASSRTSGGATETQYF.

This chain connects TRBV5-1 to TRBJ1-1, with a tentative D call TRBD1 (5 bases). The CDR3 covers 14 residues. V dropped 3 bases and J dropped 1 base, with 10 bases sitting between them. Looked up from germline, CDR1 is SGHRS and CDR2 is YFSETQ. CDR3 coding DNA: TGCGCCAGCAGCTATGGGGGGAAGAACACTGAAGCTTTCTTT. Its translation is CASSYGGKNTEAFF.

The gene calls are TRBV5-4 and TRBJ2-3; 7 positions match TRBD1. V shed 0 bases, J shed 3 bases, and the junction held 10 bases outside the gene matches. The length of the CDR3 is 17 residues. Germline CDR1 and CDR2: SGHNT and YYREEE (reference sequence). The CDR3 loop is CASSLAGKSGGTDTQYF. The CDR3 nucleotides are TGTGCCAGCAGCTTGGCCGGGAAGTCAGGGGGTACAGATACGCAGTATTTT.

The chain employs TRBV24-1 and TRBJ2-7; possibly TRBD2 for D (6 bases). V lost 2 bases and J lost 8, with 15 bases in between. The CDR3 contains 14 residues. Germline CDR1 is KGHDR and CDR2 is SFDVKD. This CDR3 is CATSDSGLPTKQYF. Written as DNA, the CDR3 is TGTGCCACCAGTGATTCGGGACTTCCAACAAAGCAGTACTTC.

The chain combines TRBV5-8 with TRBJ1-2; D not resolved. Germline CDR1 SGHTS, CDR2 YDEGEE. The CDR3 has 14 amino acids. V lost 5 bases to trimming and J lost 0 bases, with 11 bases between them. CDR3 bases: TGTGCCAGCAGGGTAACATCCGCTAACTATGGCTACACCTTC. Translating it yields CASRVTSANYGYTF.

CDR3 DNA: TGTGCCAGCAGTTTAGCGGGGGGCGCCTACAATGAGCAGTTCTTC. Its translation is CASSLAGGAYNEQFF. The chain combines TRBV6-9 with TRBJ2-1; 10 bases align to TRBD2. The CDR3 has 15 residues. CDR1 and CDR2 (germline): MNHGY, SVAAGI. With 4 bases clipped from V and 2 bases from J, the junction kept 2 bases outside the gene matches.

The chain joins TRBV6-5 to TRBJ1-2, with D possibly being TRBD1 (5 bases). Germline V lookup: CDR1 MNHEY, CDR2 SVGAGI. Trimming removed 5 bases from V and 4 bases from J, with 11 bases in between. This CDR3 comprises 13 residues. The CDR3 nucleotides read TGTGCCAGCAGTCCCGGACAAGTCTATGGCTACACCTTC. The encoded protein is CASSPGQVYGYTF.

The V gene is TRBV9, the J gene TRBJ1-5; weak D call: TRBD1 (6 bases). In germline, CDR1 is SGDLS, CDR2 YYNGEE. The CDR3 contains 15 residues. The germline V and J ends were trimmed by 0 bases and 1 base, with 8 bases remaining between them. The CDR3 loop reads CASSVDGQSNQPQHF. The CDR3 DNA is TGTGCCAGCAGCGTAGACGGACAGAGCAATCAGCCCCAGCATTTT.

This chain links TRBV19 with TRBJ1-6; D ambiguous. The germline V and J ends were trimmed by 6 bases and 5 bases, with 11 bases remaining between them. CDR1 is LNHDA, CDR2 SQIVND, per germline (reference sequence). The CDR3 is made up of 14 amino acids. The CDR3 region has the DNA TGTGCCAGTAGGACCGACGGGAATAATTCACCCCTCCACTTT. As protein: CASRTDGNNSPLHF.